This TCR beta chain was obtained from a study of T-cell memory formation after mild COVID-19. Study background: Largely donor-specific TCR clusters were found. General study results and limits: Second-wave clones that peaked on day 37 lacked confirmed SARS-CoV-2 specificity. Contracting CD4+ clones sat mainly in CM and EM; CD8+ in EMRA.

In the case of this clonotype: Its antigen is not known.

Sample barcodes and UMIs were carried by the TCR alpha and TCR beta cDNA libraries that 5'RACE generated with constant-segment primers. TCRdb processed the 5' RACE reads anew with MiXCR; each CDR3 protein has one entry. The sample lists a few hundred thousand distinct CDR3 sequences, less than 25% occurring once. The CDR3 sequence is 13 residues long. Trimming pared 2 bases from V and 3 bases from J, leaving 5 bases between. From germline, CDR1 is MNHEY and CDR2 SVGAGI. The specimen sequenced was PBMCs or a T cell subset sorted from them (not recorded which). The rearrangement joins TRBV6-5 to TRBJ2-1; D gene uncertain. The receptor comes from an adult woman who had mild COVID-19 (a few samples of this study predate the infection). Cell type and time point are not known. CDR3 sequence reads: CASSYGHYNEQFF. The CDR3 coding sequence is TGTGCCAGCAGTTACGGCCACTACAATGAGCAGTTCTTC.